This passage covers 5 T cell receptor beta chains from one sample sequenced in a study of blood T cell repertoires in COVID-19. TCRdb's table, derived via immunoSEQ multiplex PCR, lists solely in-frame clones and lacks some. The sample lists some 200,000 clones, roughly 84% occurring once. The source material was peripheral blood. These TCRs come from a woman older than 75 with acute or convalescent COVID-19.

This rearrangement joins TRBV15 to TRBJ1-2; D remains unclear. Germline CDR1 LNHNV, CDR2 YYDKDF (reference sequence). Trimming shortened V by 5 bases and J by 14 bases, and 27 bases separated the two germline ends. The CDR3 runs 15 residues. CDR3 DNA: TGTGCCACCAGCCCGCGGGGTATCAGCCGCTATGGCTGGACCTTC. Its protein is CATSPRGISRYGWTF. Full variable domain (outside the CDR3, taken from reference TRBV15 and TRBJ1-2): DAMVIQNPRYQVTQFGKPVTLSCSQTLNHNVMYWYQQKSSQAPKLLFHYYDKDFNNEADTPDNFQSRRPNTSFCFLDIRSPGLGDTAMYLCATSPRGISRYGWTFGSGTRLTVV.

The CDR3 spells CASSAGTGPYEQYF. In DNA form, the CDR3 reads TGTGCCAGCAGCGCTGGGACAGGCCCCTACGAGCAGTACTTC. This chain links TRBV7-3 with TRBJ2-7; 8 bases are shared with TRBD1. From germline, CDR1 is SGHTA and CDR2 FQGTGA. Losses at the gene ends were 5 bases for V and 2 bases for J; bases not matched to a gene: 5. This CDR3 region has 14 residues.

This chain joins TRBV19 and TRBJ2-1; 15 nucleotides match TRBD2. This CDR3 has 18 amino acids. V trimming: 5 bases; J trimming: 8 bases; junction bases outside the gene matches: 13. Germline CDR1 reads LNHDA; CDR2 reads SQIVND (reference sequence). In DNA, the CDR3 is TGTGCCAGTAGTCCCCAGGGACTAGCGGGAGGACCCAGGGATGAGCAGTTCTTC. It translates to CASSPQGLAGGPRDEQFF.

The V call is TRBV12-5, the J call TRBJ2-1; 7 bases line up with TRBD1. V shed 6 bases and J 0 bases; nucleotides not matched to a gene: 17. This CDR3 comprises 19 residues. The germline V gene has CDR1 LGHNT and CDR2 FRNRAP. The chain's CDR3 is CASGLDRSFALSSYNEQFF. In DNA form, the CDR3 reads TGTGCTAGTGGACTGGACAGGAGCTTCGCCCTTAGCTCCTACAATGAGCAGTTCTTC.

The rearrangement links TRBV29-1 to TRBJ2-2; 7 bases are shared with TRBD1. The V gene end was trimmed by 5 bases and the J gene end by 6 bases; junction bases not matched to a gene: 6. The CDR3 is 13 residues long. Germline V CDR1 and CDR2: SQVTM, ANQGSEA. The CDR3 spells CSVRRGGAGELFF. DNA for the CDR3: TGCAGCGTTAGACGAGGGGGCGCCGGGGAGCTGTTTTTT.